This TCR beta chain derives from a study of T cell responses to AZD1222 COVID-19 vaccine. A note on this clone: Antigen specificity is unknown.

The table came from immunoSEQ multiplex PCR; TCRdb's copy has only in-frame clones and leaves some out. This sample yields fewer than 110,000 clones, of which roughly 84% are seen a single time; approximately 15% belongs to the top ten. Study-level results: Two doses of AZD1222 preceded a rise in Spike-specific TCR breadth and depth. Most donors were white British and more were female, and clonal diversity was possibly underestimated. Vaccine-associated CD4 TCRs ranged over spike, dominating at 160-218 and 743-854.

The V end lost 1 base, the J end lost 1 base, and 13 bases lay between the germline ends. The CDR3 has 16 amino acids. Per the germline V gene, CDR1 is MNHEY and CDR2 is SMNVEV (reference sequence). This chain links TRBV27 with TRBJ1-2; perhaps TRBD1 as D (5 bases). The origin of this receptor is an adult in good health. The sample in question was peripheral blood, obtained on day 0 of AZD1222 vaccination. DNA of the CDR3: TGTGCCAGCAGTTTATTGGCAGGGAAGGTTAACTATGGCTACACCTTC. It codes for CASSLLAGKVNYGYTF.